Reported below is one TCR beta chain. Its antigen specificity is not known. Nothing much larger sits one base from this clone, and base qualities are not available. The data are from a study of OX40 agonist ivuxolimab in advanced cancers. With respect to the entire study: Ivuxolimab was an agonistic, fully human IgG2 monoclonal antibody directed against OX40 (CD134), a costimulatory receptor. Intravenous ivuxolimab was administered to patients every 2 weeks at six dose levels: 0.01, 0.1, 0.3, 1.5, 3 and 10 mg/kg. Of the 50 or so patients in dose escalation, some 19 had hepatocellular carcinoma, some 15 had melanoma, 9 had renal cell carcinoma and 9 had head and neck cancer. A male proportion of around 80% and a mean age of approximately 58 years, ranging from roughly 23 to 85, were recorded for the dose-escalation cohort. Prior anti-PD-1, anti-PD-L1 or anti-CTLA-4 therapy was permitted, and about two fifths of dose-escalation patients had received checkpoint inhibitors. Partial responses occurred in three dose-escalation patients: two with cutaneous melanoma and one with hepatocellular carcinoma. Peripheral TCRbeta sequencing aimed to test whether ivuxolimab altered TCR sequence diversity and caused clonal T-cell expansion. The paper covers the monotherapy dose-escalation part of the phase I ivuxolimab trial, which included N = 52 patients. Study-level results and caveats: The antigen specificity of the clonally expanded peripheral T cells was not determined. In the 0.1-3.0 mg/kg groups, partial responders were among the patients with the lowest normalized peripheral clonal expansion, particularly in CD8+ T cells. Low levels of normalized T-cell clonal expansion were also seen in some patients who did not respond. At doses of 0.1 to 3.0 mg/kg, clonal expansion of both CD4+ and CD8+ T cells in blood was seen between baseline and week 6. On average, CD8+ T cells showed more expanded clones than CD4+ T cells after ivuxolimab.

For sequencing of the TCRbeta CDR3 region, genomic DNA was extracted from the sorted cells. The immunoSEQ Assay was used to sequence the TCRbeta CDR3 regions. The source is immuneACCESS, and TCRdb retained only in-frame sequences with V and J called. Part of the clones is not carried over; for the studies checked, unresolved V genes explain less than half of this, and the remainder is unexplained. This sample holds over 35,000 clones; 75% to 85% were observed only once. Together, the top ten hold 4% to 4.5% of the sample. V loses 4 bases at its end and J loses 3 bases; junction bases beyond the gene matches: 5. The CDR3, from cysteine to phenylalanine, totals 14 residues. The only DNA kept is the CDR3, 42 bases in frame from the first base. CDR1 SGHRS and CDR2 YFSETQ were looked up in the germline V gene. Patients with a history of autoimmune disease or receiving systemic immunosuppression were excluded from the trial. Peripheral blood for TCR sequencing was drawn from every dose cohort at baseline, at cycle 4 day 1 and at cycle 7 day 1. The samples were drawn from a first-in-human, open-label, multicenter phase I dose-escalation trial of ivuxolimab. Adults with locally advanced or metastatic melanoma, renal cell, hepatocellular, or head and neck squamous cell carcinoma were enrolled in the trial. Before TCR sequencing, CD4+ and CD8+ T cells were separately sorted from peripheral blood.

The sequencing used CD4+ or CD8+ T cells sorted from blood, collected in a trial of the OX40 agonist ivuxolimab. The chain was built from TRBV5-1 and TRBJ2-5, with 8 bases matching TRBD2. The origin of this receptor is an adult with an advanced solid tumor such as melanoma, head and neck, liver or kidney cancer. The CDR3 protein is CASSRAGDKETQYF. The bases read TGCGCCAGCAGCAGAGCGGGGGATAAAGAGACCCAGTACTTC.